A single TCR beta chain is shown here with its context. The CDR3 does not end in the conserved phenylalanine or tryptophan, so this is likely a read error. The sample comes from a study of blood T cells in healthy people across ages. Germline CDR1 SGHKS, CDR2 YYEKEE (reference sequence). The CDR3 is 14 residues long. V dropped 4 bases and J dropped 8; count of bases not matched to a gene: 5. Using a J-beta primer mix together with a sample-barcoded 5' primer, a second PCR was run for about 6 to 11 cycles. TCRdb re-called the 5' RACE reads through MiXCR, storing one row per CDR3 protein. There are roughly 680,000 distinct CDR3 sequences in the sample; approximately 49% occur only once, and about 32% lies in the top ten.

The sample consisted of blood. This TCR derives from a woman in her fifties or sixties in good health. The V call is TRBV5-5, the J call TRBJ2-1; 11 nucleotides agree with TRBD2. DNA for the CDR3: TGTGCCAGCAGCAAAACTAGCGGGAGCCATGAGCAGTTCTTA. This codes for CASSKTSGSHEQFL.